The 11 T cell receptor beta chains presented below share a single source sample, sequenced in a study of spatial heterogeneity in lung cancer. The sample's time point: sample taken at primary tumor resection. In each case, whole RNA from tumor, nontumor lung or frozen PBMC was sequenced unsorted. One entry per CDR3 protein results from TCRdb running MiXCR on the 5' RACE reads. The sample holds about 11,000 distinct CDR3 sequences, 3.5% to 5% seen once. The material was normal lung tissue next to the tumor, obtained at surgery. The receptor set was obtained from a male donor with early-stage non-small cell lung cancer.

Sample share makes this clonotype medium-sized. The CDR3 sequence is CASSLVAGSGTGELFF. The CDR3 nucleotides are TGTGCCAGCAGTTTAGTCGCGGGTTCGGGCACCGGGGAGCTGTTTTTT. The chain links TRBV12-3 or TRBV12-4 to TRBJ2-2; TRBD2 is a possible D gene (5 bases). The CDR3 totals 16 residues. The ends were cut back, 1 base at V and 4 bases at J, with 13 bases in the middle.

Many counts were recorded for this clonotype. The CDR3 DNA sequence: TGCAGCGCCGCCGTTGACATATCCCAGGGAGATACGCAGTATTTT. This encodes CSAAVDISQGDTQYF. The chain joins TRBV29-1 to TRBJ2-3, with a weak D call TRBD1 (5 bases). Trimming stripped 7 bases from V and 5 bases from J, with 22 bases between. Germline loops: CDR1 SQVTM, CDR2 ANQGSEA. The CDR3 contains 15 residues.

Points on this clonotype: One base away lies a much larger clone, so this may be a sequencing read error. This chain uses TRBV20-1 with TRBJ1-2, with TRBD1 matching over 12 bases. The V and J ends lost 6 bases and 5 bases, in that order; junction bases with no gene match: 4. The CDR3 is made up of 13 amino acids. Germline V lookup: CDR1 DFQATT, CDR2 SNEGSKA (reference sequence). The DNA for the CDR3 is TGCAGTGCCTCGGGACAGGGGGCGTATGGCTACACCTTC. Its translation is CSASGQGAYGYTF.

The V and J genes are TRBV11-2 and TRBJ1-5; the match to TRBD1 covers 9 bases. This CDR3 has 17 residues. The ends lost 3 bases at V and 6 bases at J; junction bases unmatched: 12. CDR1 and CDR2 (germline): SGHAT, FQNNGV. This chain's CDR3 is CASSFGSQGTGSQPQHF. CDR3 bases: TGTGCCAGCAGCTTTGGATCCCAAGGGACAGGGAGTCAGCCCCAGCATTTT.

This clonotype was found many times. One junction end does not reproduce the germline sequence, and a read error may be involved. The gene calls are TRBV7-7 and TRBJ2-5; TRBD2 aligns across 12 bases. CDR1 and CDR2 from the germline V gene are SSHAT and FNYEAQ (reference sequence). This CDR3 is 13 amino acids long. In DNA, the CDR3 is TGTGCTAGCAGGTCGGGACTAGCGGGTTTGCAGTACTTC. It codes for CASRSGLAGLQYF.

The chain recombines TRBV7-2 with TRBJ2-1; D is possibly TRBD2 (5 bases). The CDR3 has 13 amino acids. The germline V gene encodes CDR1 SGHTA and CDR2 FQGNSA. V shed 3 bases and J shed 9 bases, with 12 bases lying between them. The CDR3 region has the DNA TGTGCCAGCAGCTTTGGGGTAGCGAGTGAGCAGTTCTTC. This sequence encodes CASSFGVASEQFF.

This clonotype was picked up many times. The chain has TRBV29-1 and TRBJ2-1, with D possibly matching TRBD1 (5 bases). CDR1 and CDR2 from the germline V gene are SQVTM and ANQGSEA. Trimming pared 5 bases from V and 0 bases from J, leaving 14 bases between. This CDR3 is built from 15 residues. The CDR3 bases are TGCAGCGTTAAAAGACAGACCGACTCCTACAATGAGCAGTTCTTC. It codes for CSVKRQTDSYNEQFF.

This clonotype was seen many times. The rearrangement links TRBV20-1 to TRBJ2-1; TRBD1 might be the D (6 bases). The CDR3 has 14 residues. Germline loops: CDR1 DFQATT, CDR2 SNEGSKA (reference sequence). V was pared by 3 bases and J by 6 bases, with 15 bases between. This CDR3 reads CSARELLGGNEQFF. The CDR3 DNA sequence: TGCAGTGCTAGGGAACTTTTAGGGGGCAATGAGCAGTTCTTC.

This clonotype was recorded many times. The V gene is TRBV7-9, the J gene TRBJ1-1; D remains ambiguous. With 1 base removed from V and 1 base from J, the gap between germline ends came to 7 bases. Germline lookup yields CDR1 SEHNR and CDR2 FQNEAQ (reference sequence). The CDR3 contains 14 residues. CDR3 amino acids: CASSLDSANTEAFF. CDR3 DNA sequence: TGTGCCAGCAGCTTAGATTCAGCGAACACTGAAGCTTTCTTT.

This clonotype was recorded at least ten times. This chain links TRBV20-1 with TRBJ2-3; TRBD2 matches at 16 bases. This CDR3 has 17 amino acids. Germline loops: CDR1 DFQATT, CDR2 SNEGSKA (reference sequence). V lost 0 bases, J lost 5 bases, and 5 bases stayed unmatched. DNA for the CDR3: TGCAGTGCTAGAGACGCGGGACTAGCGGGAGGGCTAGATACGCAGTATTTT. Translation gives CSARDAGLAGGLDTQYF.

This clonotype has at least ten counts. The chain is built from TRBV5-1 and TRBJ2-6; D is unresolved. This CDR3 has 14 amino acids. Germline loops: CDR1 SGHRS, CDR2 YFSETQ. V gave up 1 base and J gave up 2 bases, with 4 bases separating them. The CDR3 reads CASSLRTGANVLTF. The CDR3 DNA follows: TGCGCCAGCAGCTTGAGGACTGGGGCCAACGTCCTGACTTTC.